Listed below are T cell receptor beta chains from one sample, sequenced in a study of OX40 agonist ivuxolimab in advanced cancers. The protocol was immunoSEQ multiplex PCR, while the TCRdb copy is restricted to in-frame clones and leaves out a portion. This sample yields over 95,000 clones, of which 90% to 95% are seen a single time; 0.25% to 0.35% belongs to the top ten. This material consisted of CD4+ or CD8+ T cells sorted from blood, taken in a trial of the OX40 agonist ivuxolimab. These receptors all stem from an adult with an advanced solid tumor such as melanoma, head and neck, liver or kidney cancer. CDR3s include the opening cysteine and the closing phenylalanine or tryptophan. A D gene is named only where the DNA matches it firmly. Expanded clones are given a class, and other clones once, few, many or no size at all.

j_call d_call clone_size v_call cdr3_length cdr3_nt cdr3_aa
TRBJ2-7 TRBD2 - TRBV30 14 TGTGCCTGGAGTGTAGGAGGGACTAGCCACGAGCAGTACTTC CAWSVGGTSHEQYF
TRBJ2-2 - - TRBV9 15 TGTGCCAGCAGCGTAGTAGGAGGGAACACCGGGGAGCTGTTTTTT CASSVVGGNTGELFF
TRBJ2-3 - - TRBV5-1 12 TGCGCCAGCAGCGCGATGGGGGATACGCAGTATTTT CASSAMGDTQYF
TRBJ2-1 - - TRBV21-1 14 TGTGCCAGCAGCCCCCCCCATGGGGGCAATGAGCAGTTCTTC CASSPPHGGNEQFF
TRBJ2-2 TRBD1 - TRBV6-5 16 TGTGCCAGCAGTTACGGGGACAGGGGGAGAACCGGGGAGCTGTTTTTT CASSYGDRGRTGELFF
TRBJ2-7 - - TRBV7-2 16 TGTGCCAGCAGCTTCTTAGTGTATGGGGGATCCTACGAGCAGTACTTC CASSFLVYGGSYEQYF
TRBJ2-2 - - TRBV11-1 14 TGTGCCAGCAGCTCCGGGCGAGAAACCGGGGAGCTGTTTTTT CASSSGRETGELFF
TRBJ2-1 TRBD2 - TRBV5-1 14 TGCGCCAGCAGCTTACTAGCGGGACCCAATGAGCAGTTCTTC CASSLLAGPNEQFF
TRBJ2-7 - - TRBV2 13 TGTGCCAGCAGTGAAACCCCCTATTACGAGCAGTACTTC CASSETPYYEQYF
TRBJ2-3 - - TRBV6-1 15 TGTGCCGGCAGTGAATCCGGGAGTTACACAGATACGCAGTATTTT CAGSESGSYTDTQYF
TRBJ1-4 - once TRBV30 16 TGTGCCTGGAGTGTTGGGCAGCGAAGCCCTAATGAAAAACTGTTTTTT CAWSVGQRSPNEKLFF
TRBJ2-5 - few TRBV6-1 14 TGTGCCAGCAGTGTGGATAGGGAGTGGGAGACCCAGTACTTC CASSVDREWETQYF
TRBJ2-3 TRBD2 - TRBV7-2 16 TGTGCCAGCAGCTTGGTGAGGACTAGCGGGGGGGATACGCAGTATTTT CASSLVRTSGGDTQYF
TRBJ1-4 - once TRBV5-8 14 TGTGCCAGCAGACCCCGACCTACTAATGAAAAACTGTTTTTT CASRPRPTNEKLFF
TRBJ2-5 - - TRBV7-2 14 TGTGCCAGCAGCTTACCAGGGCCCCAAGAGACCCAGTACTTC CASSLPGPQETQYF
TRBJ2-1 TRBD2 - TRBV5-1 15 TGCGCCAGCAGCTTATCACTGGGGACTAGCGGGGAGCAGTTCTTC CASSLSLGTSGEQFF
TRBJ2-4 - - TRBV21-1 13 TGTGCCAGCAGCAAGGTGACAACTATAATTCAGTACTTC CASSKVTTIIQYF
TRBJ2-2 - - TRBV29-1 14 TGCAGCGTTCTCGCACGGGGGCTTGGCGGGGAGCTGTTTTTT CSVLARGLGGELFF
TRBJ2-3 - once TRBV11-2 12 TGTGCCAGCAGCTTACAGGGTGATACGCAGTATTTT CASSLQGDTQYF
TRBJ2-1 - - TRBV6-1 15 TGTGCCAGCAGTGGTGGGGTTGGCTCCTACAATGAGCAGTTCTTC CASSGGVGSYNEQFF
TRBJ1-6 - - TRBV27 15 TGTGCCAGCAGTTTAAGTAGACAGGCCAATTCACCCCTCCACTTT CASSLSRQANSPLHF
TRBJ2-2 - - TRBV4-2 15 TGTGCCAGCAGCCAACCCCTTCCTAGGGCCGGGGAGCTGTTTTTT CASSQPLPRAGELFF
TRBJ1-3 - once TRBV6-5 13 TGTGCCAGCAGCCAGGACTCTGGAAACACCATATATTTT CASSQDSGNTIYF
TRBJ2-2 TRBD2 - TRBV11-1 14 TGTGCCAGCAGCTTTAGCGGGAGGGCCGGGGAGCTGTTTTTT CASSFSGRAGELFF
TRBJ2-3 TRBD2 - TRBV19 15 TGTGCCAGTACCGGACTAGCGGGAGGTCAAGATACGCAGTATTTT CASTGLAGGQDTQYF
TRBJ2-2 TRBD1 - TRBV7-2 14 TGTGCCTCCCGGGGACAGGGGTCCACCGGGGAGCTGTTTTTT CASRGQGSTGELFF
TRBJ2-1 TRBD2 - TRBV6-4 13 TGTGCCAGCAGAGACCTAGCGGGCAATGAGCAGTTCTTC CASRDLAGNEQFF
TRBJ2-1 TRBD2 - TRBV10-2 16 TGCGCCAGCAGTGAGTTCGCTAGCGGGAGGCCCAATGAGCAGTTCTTC CASSEFASGRPNEQFF
TRBJ1-5 - - TRBV6-1 17 TGTGCCAGCAGTGAACCCCGGGGCAGTTATAGCAATCAGCCCCAGCATTTT CASSEPRGSYSNQPQHF
TRBJ2-5 - few TRBV29-1 12 TGCAGCGTTGAAACTAGTCAAGAGACCCAGTACTTC CSVETSQETQYF
TRBJ2-2 - - TRBV19 14 TGTGCCAGTAGTTCTCTTGCGGGCACCGGGGAGCTGTTTTTT CASSSLAGTGELFF
TRBJ2-7 - - TRBV7-2 14 TGTGCCAGCAGCTTAGAAAGGAGTGTCTACGAGCAGTACTTC CASSLERSVYEQYF
TRBJ1-6 TRBD1 - TRBV7-2 13 TGTGCCACCCAAGGACAGGGACGGTCACCCCTCCACTTT CATQGQGRSPLHF
TRBJ2-7 TRBD2 - TRBV7-3 14 TGTGCCAGCAGCCCCTCTAGCGGCACCTACGAGCAGTACTTC CASSPSSGTYEQYF
TRBJ2-1 - few TRBV27 15 TGTGCCAGCAGTTTATACTCCCCTTCCTACAATGAGCAGTTCTTC CASSLYSPSYNEQFF
TRBJ1-3 - - TRBV30 14 TGTGCCGGCCGGGACCGAGGGCTGGTCGACACCATATATTTT CAGRDRGLVDTIYF
TRBJ1-1 - once TRBV18 14 TGTGCCAGCTCACCCAACAGACAGAACACTGAAGCTTTCTTT CASSPNRQNTEAFF